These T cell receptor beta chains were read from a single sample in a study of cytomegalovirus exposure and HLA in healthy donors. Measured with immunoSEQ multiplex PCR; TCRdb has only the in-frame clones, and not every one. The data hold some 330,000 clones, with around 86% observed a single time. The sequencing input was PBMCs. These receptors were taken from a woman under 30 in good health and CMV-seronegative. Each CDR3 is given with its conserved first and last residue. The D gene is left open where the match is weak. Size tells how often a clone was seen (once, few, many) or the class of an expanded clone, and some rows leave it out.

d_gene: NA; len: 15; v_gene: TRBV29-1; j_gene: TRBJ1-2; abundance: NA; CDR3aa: CSVVVGGASNYGYTF; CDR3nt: TGCAGCGTTGTGGTGGGGGGGGCGTCTAACTATGGCTACACCTTC
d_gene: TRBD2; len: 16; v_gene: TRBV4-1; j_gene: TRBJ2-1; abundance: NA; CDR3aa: CASSRPGTSGDNEQFF; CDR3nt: TGCGCCAGCAGTCGACCCGGGACTAGCGGAGACAATGAGCAGTTCTTC
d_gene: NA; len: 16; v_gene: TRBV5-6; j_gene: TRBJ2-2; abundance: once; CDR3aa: CASSRAGALNTGELFF; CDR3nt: TGTGCCAGCAGCCGCGCGGGGGCCCTGAACACCGGGGAGCTGTTTTTT
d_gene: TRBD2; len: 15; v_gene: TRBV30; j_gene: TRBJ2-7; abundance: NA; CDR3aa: CAWSVGLAGDHEQYF; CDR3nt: TGTGCCTGGAGTGTAGGGCTAGCGGGAGACCACGAGCAGTACTTC
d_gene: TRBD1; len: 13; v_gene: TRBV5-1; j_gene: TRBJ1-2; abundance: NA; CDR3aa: CASSQQGVDGYTF; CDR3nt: TGCGCCAGCAGCCAACAGGGGGTGGACGGCTACACCTTC
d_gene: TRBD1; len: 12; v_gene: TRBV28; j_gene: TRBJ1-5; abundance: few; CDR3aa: CASSLPDRVRHF; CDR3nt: TGTGCCAGCAGTTTACCGGACAGGGTACGGCATTTT
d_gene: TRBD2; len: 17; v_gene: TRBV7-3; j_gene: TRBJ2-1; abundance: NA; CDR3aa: CASSLIARAGVYNEQFF; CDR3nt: TGTGCCAGCAGCTTAATAGCTCGGGCGGGAGTCTACAATGAGCAGTTCTTC
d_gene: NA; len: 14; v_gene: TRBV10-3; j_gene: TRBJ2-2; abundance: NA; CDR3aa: CAITPLENTGELFF; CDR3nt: TGTGCCATCACGCCACTAGAGAACACCGGGGAGCTGTTTTTT
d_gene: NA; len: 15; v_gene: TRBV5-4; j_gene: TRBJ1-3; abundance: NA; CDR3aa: CASSLAQGMGNTIYF; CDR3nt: TGTGCCAGCAGCTTGGCTCAGGGGATGGGAAACACCATATATTTT
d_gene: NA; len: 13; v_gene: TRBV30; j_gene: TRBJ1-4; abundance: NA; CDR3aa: CAWSPGFNEKLFF; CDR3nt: TGTGCCTGGAGTCCGGGGTTTAATGAAAAACTGTTTTTT
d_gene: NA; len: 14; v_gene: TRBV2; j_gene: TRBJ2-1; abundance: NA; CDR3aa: CASVQAETGNEQFF; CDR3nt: TGTGCCAGCGTCCAGGCTGAGACGGGGAATGAGCAGTTCTTC